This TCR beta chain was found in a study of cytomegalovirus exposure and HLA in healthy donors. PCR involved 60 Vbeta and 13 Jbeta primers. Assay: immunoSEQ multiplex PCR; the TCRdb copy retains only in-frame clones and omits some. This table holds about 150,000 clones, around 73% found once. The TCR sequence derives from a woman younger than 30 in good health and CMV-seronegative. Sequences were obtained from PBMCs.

The CDR3 is CATRIVNEQFF. The CDR3 nucleotides read TGTGCCACCCGCATAGTGAATGAGCAGTTCTTC. This sequence joins TRBV27 and TRBJ2-1; no firm D call. CDR1 and CDR2 from the germline V gene are MNHEY and SMNVEV (reference sequence). The CDR3 runs to 11 residues. V was shortened by 10 bases and J by 7 bases, with 11 bases between the two germline ends.